This TCR beta chain was recovered during a study of metastatic and nonmetastatic thyroid tumors. Study as a whole: Across peripheral blood and tumor or nodule tissue samples taken from malignant and benign thyroid patients, the repertoires were compared with one another. Findings and limits, study-wide: Significantly higher TCR beta diversity was reportedly seen in malignant thyroid tumors than benign nodules, in blood and tumor.

Comments on this clone: Its antigen remains unknown. This clone may be a read error of a much larger clone one base away.

As handled by the study authors: CDR3 differences across clinicopathological groups were used to build a distant-metastasis classifier for papillary thyroid cancer. TCRdb reprocessed the PCR reads using MiXCR. The V and J calls shown here were made by TCRdb, not taken from the authors' results. The sample includes some 17,000 clones, 23% of them seen just once. The length of the CDR3 is 13 residues. Germline V gives CDR1 SGDLS, CDR2 YYNGEE. Thyroid surgery was preceded by no treatment in any patient. The V gene is TRBV9, the J gene TRBJ1-1; D gene uncertain. The TCR comes from a female donor with papillary thyroid cancer or a benign thyroid nodule (not recorded which). Some clones in this sample may be carry-over from other donors' samples. The sequenced material came from adjacent normal tissue. CDR3 sequence reads: CAGSKVGYTEAFF. The CDR3 coding sequence is TGTGCCGGCAGTAAAGTGGGGTACACTGAAGCTTTCTTT.